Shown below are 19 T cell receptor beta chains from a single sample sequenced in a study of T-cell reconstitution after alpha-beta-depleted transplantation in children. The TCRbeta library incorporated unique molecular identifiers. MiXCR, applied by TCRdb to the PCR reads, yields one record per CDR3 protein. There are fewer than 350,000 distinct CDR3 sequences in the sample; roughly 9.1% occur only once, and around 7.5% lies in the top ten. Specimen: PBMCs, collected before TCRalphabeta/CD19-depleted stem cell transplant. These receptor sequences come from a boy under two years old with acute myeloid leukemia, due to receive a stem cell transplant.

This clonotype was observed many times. Here the CDR3 reads CASSPRGGLDYEQYF. CDR3 in DNA: TGTGCCAGCAGCCCTAGGGGAGGGCTGGACTACGAGCAGTACTTC. The chain uses TRBV11-3 and TRBJ2-7; 7 bases line up with TRBD2. This CDR3 is 15 amino acids long. Germline CDR1 is SGHNT and CDR2 is YENEEA. V lost 5 bases, J lost 3 bases, and 10 bases stayed unmatched.

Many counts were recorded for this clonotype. The CDR3 here is CASSPTGPALGYEQYF. CDR3 nucleotide sequence: TGCGCCAGCAGCCCGACAGGGCCGGCACTAGGCTACGAGCAGTACTTC. This chain links TRBV4-3 with TRBJ2-7; 7 bases agree with TRBD1. Germline trimming cut 4 bases from V and 3 bases from J; bases unmatched to any gene: 12. The germline CDR1 and CDR2 sequences are LGHNA and YSLEER. This CDR3 has 16 amino acids.

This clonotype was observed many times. CDR3 in amino acids: CASGPSETQYF. The DNA for the CDR3 is TGCGCCAGCGGACCTTCGGAGACCCAGTACTTC. The chain carries TRBV5-1 and TRBJ2-5; D not certain. The germline V gene has CDR1 SGHRS and CDR2 YFSETQ. With 7 bases removed from V and 5 bases from J, the gap between germline ends came to 9 bases. The CDR3 spans 11 residues.

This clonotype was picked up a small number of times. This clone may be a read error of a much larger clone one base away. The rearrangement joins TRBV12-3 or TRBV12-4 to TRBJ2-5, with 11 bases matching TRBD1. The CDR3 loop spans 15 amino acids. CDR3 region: CANSRDRGLLETQYF. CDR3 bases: TGTGCCAACAGTCGGGACAGGGGGTTGTTAGAGACCCAGTACTTC.

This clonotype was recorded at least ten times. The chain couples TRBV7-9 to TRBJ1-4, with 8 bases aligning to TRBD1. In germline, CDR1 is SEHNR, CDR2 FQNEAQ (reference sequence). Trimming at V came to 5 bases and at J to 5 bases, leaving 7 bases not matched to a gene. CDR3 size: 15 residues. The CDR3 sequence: CASSHDRGGNEKLFF. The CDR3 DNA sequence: TGTGCCAGCAGCCACGACAGGGGAGGCAATGAAAAACTGTTTTTT.

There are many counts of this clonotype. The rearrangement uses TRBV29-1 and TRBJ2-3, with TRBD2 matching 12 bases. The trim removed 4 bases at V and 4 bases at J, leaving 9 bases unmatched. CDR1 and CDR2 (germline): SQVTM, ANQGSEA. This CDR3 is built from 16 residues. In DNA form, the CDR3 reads TGCAGCGTTGGCGGACTAGCGGGGTGGAGGGCAGATACGCAGTATTTT. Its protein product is CSVGGLAGWRADTQYF.

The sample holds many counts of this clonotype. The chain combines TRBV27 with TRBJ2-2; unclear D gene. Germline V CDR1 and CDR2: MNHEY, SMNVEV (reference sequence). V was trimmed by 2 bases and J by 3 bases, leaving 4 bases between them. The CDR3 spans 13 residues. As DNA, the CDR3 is TGTGCCAGCAGTTTACTGTACACCGGGGAGCTGTTTTTT. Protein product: CASSLLYTGELFF.

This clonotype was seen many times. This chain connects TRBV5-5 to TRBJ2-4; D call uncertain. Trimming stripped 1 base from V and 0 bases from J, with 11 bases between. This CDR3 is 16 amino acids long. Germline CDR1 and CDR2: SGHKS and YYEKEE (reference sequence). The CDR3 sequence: CASSLRQSLAKNIQYF. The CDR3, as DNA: TGTGCCAGCAGCTTGCGGCAGTCTCTAGCCAAAAACATTCAGTACTTC.

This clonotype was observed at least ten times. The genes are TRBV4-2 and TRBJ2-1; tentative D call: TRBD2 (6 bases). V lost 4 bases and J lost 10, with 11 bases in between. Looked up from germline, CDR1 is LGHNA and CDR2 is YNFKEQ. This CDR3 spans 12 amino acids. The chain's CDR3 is CASSPGGVEQFF. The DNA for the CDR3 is TGTGCCAGCAGCCCAGGAGGGGTAGAGCAGTTCTTC.

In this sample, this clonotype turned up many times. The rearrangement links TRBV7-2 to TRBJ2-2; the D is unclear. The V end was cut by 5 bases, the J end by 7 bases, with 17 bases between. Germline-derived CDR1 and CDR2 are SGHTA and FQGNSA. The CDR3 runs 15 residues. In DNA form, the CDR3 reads TGTGCCAGCAGCCGTAGCTCGGCCTTTTACGGGGAGCTGTTTTTT. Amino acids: CASSRSSAFYGELFF.

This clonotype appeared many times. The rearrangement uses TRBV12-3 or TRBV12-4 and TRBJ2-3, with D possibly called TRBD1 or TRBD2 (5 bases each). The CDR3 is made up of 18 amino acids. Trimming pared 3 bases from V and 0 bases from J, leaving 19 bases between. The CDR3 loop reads CASSFSPGTVSSTDTQYF. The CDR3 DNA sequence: TGTGCCAGCAGTTTCTCCCCGGGGACCGTTTCTAGCACAGATACGCAGTATTTT.

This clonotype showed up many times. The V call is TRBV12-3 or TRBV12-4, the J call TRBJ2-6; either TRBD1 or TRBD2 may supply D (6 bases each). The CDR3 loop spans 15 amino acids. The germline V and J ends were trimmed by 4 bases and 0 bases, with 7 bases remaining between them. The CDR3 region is CASSSGASGANVLTF. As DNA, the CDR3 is TGTGCCAGCAGTTCGGGGGCCTCTGGGGCCAACGTCCTGACTTTC.

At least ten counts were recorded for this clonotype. CDR3 region: CASSLHSLAPGGEQFF. The DNA for the CDR3 is TGTGCCAGCAGCCTCCATTCTCTTGCCCCGGGGGGTGAGCAGTTCTTC. The chain links TRBV7-3 to TRBJ2-1; 7 bases are a match to TRBD2. The CDR3 contains 16 residues. With V trimmed by 5 bases and J by 9 bases, 16 bases remained unmatched. The germline V gene has CDR1 SGHTA and CDR2 FQGTGA.

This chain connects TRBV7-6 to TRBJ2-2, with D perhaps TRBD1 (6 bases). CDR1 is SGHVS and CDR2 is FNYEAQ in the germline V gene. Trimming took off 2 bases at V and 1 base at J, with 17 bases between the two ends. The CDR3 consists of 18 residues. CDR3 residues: CASSLIYRVGENTGELFF. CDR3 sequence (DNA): TGTGCCAGCAGCTTAATATACAGGGTGGGCGAGAACACCGGGGAGCTGTTTTTT.

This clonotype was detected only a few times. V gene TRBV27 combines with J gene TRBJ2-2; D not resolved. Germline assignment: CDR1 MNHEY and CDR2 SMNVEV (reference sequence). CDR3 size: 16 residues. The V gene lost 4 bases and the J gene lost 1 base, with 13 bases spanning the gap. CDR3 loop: CASSSQPRQNTGELFF. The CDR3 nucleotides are TGTGCCAGCAGTTCACAACCCCGACAGAACACCGGGGAGCTGTTTTTT.

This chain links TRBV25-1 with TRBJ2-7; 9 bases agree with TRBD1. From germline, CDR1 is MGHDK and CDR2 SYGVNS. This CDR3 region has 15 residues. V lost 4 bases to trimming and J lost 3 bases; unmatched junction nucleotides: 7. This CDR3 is CASSAAGTGYYEQYF. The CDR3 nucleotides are TGTGCCAGCAGTGCCGCCGGGACAGGGTACTACGAGCAGTACTTC.

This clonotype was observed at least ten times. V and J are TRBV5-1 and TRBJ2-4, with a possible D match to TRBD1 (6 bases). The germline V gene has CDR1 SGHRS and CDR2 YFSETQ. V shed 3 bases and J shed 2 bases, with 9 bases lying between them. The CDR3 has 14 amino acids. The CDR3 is CASSSRDTKNIQYF. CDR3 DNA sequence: TGCGCCAGCAGCTCGAGGGACACCAAAAACATTCAGTACTTC.

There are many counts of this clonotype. The CDR3 loop reads CSHGQVYDTQYF. The CDR3 DNA reads TGCAGCCATGGACAGGTCTACGATACCCAGTACTTC. This chain uses TRBV29-1 with TRBJ2-5; TRBD1 matches 7 bases. The germline V gene has CDR1 SQVTM and CDR2 ANQGSEA. The CDR3 has 12 amino acids. Losses at the gene ends were 8 bases for V and 8 bases for J; bases not matched to a gene: 11.

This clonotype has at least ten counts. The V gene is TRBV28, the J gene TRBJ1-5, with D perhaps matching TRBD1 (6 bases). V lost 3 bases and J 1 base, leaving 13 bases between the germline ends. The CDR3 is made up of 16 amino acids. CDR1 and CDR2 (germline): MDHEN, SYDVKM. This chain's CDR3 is CASSFGQILSNQPQHF. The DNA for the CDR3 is TGTGCCAGCAGTTTCGGACAGATTTTAAGCAATCAGCCCCAGCATTTT.